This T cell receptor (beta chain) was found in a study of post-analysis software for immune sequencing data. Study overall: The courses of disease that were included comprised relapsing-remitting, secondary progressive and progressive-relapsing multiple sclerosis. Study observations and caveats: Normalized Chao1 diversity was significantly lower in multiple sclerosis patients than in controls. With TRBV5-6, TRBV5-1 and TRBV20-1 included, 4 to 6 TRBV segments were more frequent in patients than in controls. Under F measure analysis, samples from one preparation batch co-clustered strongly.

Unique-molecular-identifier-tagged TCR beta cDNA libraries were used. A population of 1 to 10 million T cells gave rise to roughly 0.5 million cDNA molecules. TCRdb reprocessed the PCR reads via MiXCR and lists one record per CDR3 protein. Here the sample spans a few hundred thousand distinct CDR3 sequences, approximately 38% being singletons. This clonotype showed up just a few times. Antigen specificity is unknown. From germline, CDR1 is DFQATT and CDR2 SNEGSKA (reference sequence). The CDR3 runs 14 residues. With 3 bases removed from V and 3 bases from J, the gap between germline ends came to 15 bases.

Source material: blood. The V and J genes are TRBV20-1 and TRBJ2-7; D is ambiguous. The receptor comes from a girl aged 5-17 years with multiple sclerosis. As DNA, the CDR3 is TGCAGTGCTAGCAGTGGGGTGGCCCTCTACGAGCAGTACTTC. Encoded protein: CSASSGVALYEQYF.